Many counts were recorded for the clone carrying this TCR beta chain. Its target is unknown. These data come from a study of neurological immune-mediated disorders. Study-level points and caveats: In multiple sclerosis patients, the repertoire cluster was unrelated to clinical or MRI findings.

In TCRdb, the 5' RACE reads were re-called with MiXCR into one record per CDR3 protein. The sample includes around 130,000 distinct CDR3 sequences, around 3% of them seen just once. The CDR3 extends over 12 amino acids. Germline V CDR1 and CDR2: DFQATT, SNEGSKA (reference sequence). The germline V and J ends were trimmed by 6 bases and 3 bases, with 10 bases remaining between them. This chain uses TRBV20-1 with TRBJ2-3; possibly TRBD2 for D (5 bases). The TCR sequence derives from a woman under 40 with multiple sclerosis. The specimen sequenced was PBMCs. DNA of the CDR3: TGCAGTGCAAGGAGGCGGACAGATACGCAGTATTTT. Protein sequence: CSARRRTDTQYF.